This is a list of T cell receptor beta chains from one sample in a study of CD8 T cells in ankylosing spondylitis. Using its own MiXCR run on the 5' RACE reads, TCRdb lists one record per CDR3 protein. The sample records approximately 540,000 distinct CDR3 sequences, 10% to 15% being singletons. Input material: blood, either unsorted or a sorted T cell fraction (not recorded which). Every receptor here comes from a male donor with ankylosing spondylitis. CDR3s include the opening cysteine and the closing phenylalanine or tryptophan. A D gene is named only where the DNA matches it firmly. Clone size, where shown, is once, few, many, or a class for clones that have expanded.

clone size	V gene	D gene	J gene	CDR3 DNA	CDR3 protein
many	TRBV5-6	NA	TRBJ2-5	TGTGCCAGCAGCTTGGAAGGAAGGGCCTCCGGGACCCAGTACTTC	CASSLEGRASGTQYF
few	TRBV12-5	NA	TRBJ1-1	TGTGCTAGTGGTTTGGTGGAAAACACTGAAGCTTTCTTT	CASGLVENTEAFF
few	TRBV20-1	TRBD1	TRBJ1-5	TGCAGTGCTAGAGATCGTAGGACAGGGTACAATCAGCCCCAGCATTTT	CSARDRRTGYNQPQHF
many	TRBV7-2	NA	TRBJ2-1	TGTGCCAGCAGCCGACTAAACAATGAGCAGTTCTTC	CASSRLNNEQFF
NA	TRBV20-1	TRBD2	TRBJ2-2	TGCAGTGCTAGGTTACTAGCGGGAGGGCCGGACGGGGAGCTGTTTTTT	CSARLLAGGPDGELFF
few	TRBV5-5	NA	TRBJ2-7	TGTGCCAGCAGCCTATCCGGGGTACACAGCTCCTACGAGCAGTACTTC	CASSLSGVHSSYEQYF
few	TRBV6-1	NA	TRBJ2-1	TGTGCCAGCAGGGAATACATCGGGAATGAGCAGTTCTTC	CASREYIGNEQFF
NA	TRBV2	TRBD2	TRBJ2-1	TGTGCCAGCAAACATTCGCGGGAGGTTTATGAGCAGTTCTTC	CASKHSREVYEQFF
few	TRBV11-3	NA	TRBJ2-1	TGTGCCAGCAGCTCTCGGGAAAATGAGCAGTTCTTC	CASSSRENEQFF
NA	TRBV11-2	TRBD1	TRBJ1-2	TGTGCCAGCAGCTTGGAACCGGGACAGGGTCTCCATAGCTACACCTTC	CASSLEPGQGLHSYTF